This is a list of T cell receptor beta chains from one sample in a study of identical twins. A single record per CDR3 protein comes from TCRdb applying MiXCR to the 5' RACE reads. The data contain approximately 890,000 distinct CDR3 sequences, 10% to 15% of them singletons. This same sample was also part of a study on yellow fever vaccine responses in identical twins.

Material for sequencing was PBMCs. Source of these receptors: a woman aged 18-35 years in good health. Both conserved end residues are part of each CDR3. The order of the fields is D gene, J gene, V gene, clone size, CDR3 DNA, CDR3 protein. D genes are given only for firm matches. Where a row states a size, it is once, few, many or the class of an expanded clone; other rows omit it.

TRBD1 TRBJ1-5 TRBV12-3/TRBV12-4 many TGTGCCAGCAGCTTGGACAGGGGTAAACAGCCCCAGCATTTT CASSLDRGKQPQHF
TRBD2 TRBJ2-1 TRBV6-1 NA TGTGCCAGCAGTCCCGGGGGGGGGCCAAACAATGAGCAGTTCTTC CASSPGGGPNNEQFF
NA TRBJ1-5 TRBV6-1 many TGTGCCAGCTCTGAAGGGCAGGGAGAGAATCAGCCCCAGCATTTT CASSEGQGENQPQHF
TRBD1 TRBJ1-6 TRBV20-1 few TGCAGTGCTAGAAAAGGACAGGGTTATTCACCCCTCCACTTT CSARKGQGYSPLHF
TRBD2 TRBJ2-7 TRBV29-1 NA TGCAGCGTCAAGGCCCGACTAGCGGGAGGTGGCAACGAGCAGTACTTC CSVKARLAGGGNEQYF
NA TRBJ2-3 TRBV7-6 NA TGTGCCAGCAGCTTAGTTGGCGGGGCCACAGATACGCAGTATTTT CASSLVGGATDTQYF
NA TRBJ2-5 TRBV27 NA TGTGCCAGCAGTTTAACCACCGGGGCAGGTCAAGAGACCCAGTACTTC CASSLTTGAGQETQYF
TRBD2 TRBJ2-3 TRBV20-1 NA TGCAGTGCTAGGGCAGCGGGGGCTTATACGCAGTATTTT CSARAAGAYTQYF
TRBD2 TRBJ2-3 TRBV20-1 NA TGCAGTGCCAATCCGACTAGCGGAAGCACAGATACGCAGTATTTT CSANPTSGSTDTQYF
TRBD2 TRBJ2-7 TRBV20-1 many TGCAGTGCTAGTTTCCTAGCGGGAGTGAACGAGCAGTACTTC CSASFLAGVNEQYF
NA TRBJ2-2 TRBV12-3/TRBV12-4 NA TGTGCCAGCAGTTTTAGGGGGGACACCGGGGAGCTGTTTTTT CASSFRGDTGELFF
NA TRBJ2-5 TRBV5-1 few TGCGCCAGCAGCCCATTACAGGGCCCCCACCAAGAGACCCAGTACTTC CASSPLQGPHQETQYF
NA TRBJ2-1 TRBV10-3 NA TGTGCCATCAGTACACAAGGAGGGTCCTACAATGAGCAGTTCTTC CAISTQGGSYNEQFF
TRBD2 TRBJ2-1 TRBV10-3 few TGTGCCATTTCGACTAGCGGAGCGCTCAATGAGCAGTTCTTC CAISTSGALNEQFF
NA TRBJ2-6 TRBV15 NA TGTGCCACCAGCAGAGATTTAGGCGTCTCTGGGGCCAACGTCCTGACTTTC CATSRDLGVSGANVLTF
TRBD2 TRBJ2-1 TRBV19 few TGTGCCAGCCAAGCGGCGGGGGTCTACAATGAGCAGTTCTTC CASQAAGVYNEQFF
TRBD2 TRBJ2-1 TRBV7-9 few TGTGCCAGCAGCTTAATGGCGGGAGGGCCTTACAATGAGCAGTTCTTC CASSLMAGGPYNEQFF
NA TRBJ1-2 TRBV29-1 few TGCAGCGTTTCTGCCAGGGACTATGGCTACACCTTC CSVSARDYGYTF
TRBD1 TRBJ2-1 TRBV7-3 few TGTGCCAGCAGCCCTAAGGGGACAGGGTTTGATGAGCAGTTCTTC CASSPKGTGFDEQFF
TRBD2 TRBJ2-3 TRBV12-3/TRBV12-4 NA TGTGCCAGCAGTTTAGTTCAAAGACTAGCACAAGATACGCAGTATTTT CASSLVQRLAQDTQYF
TRBD1 TRBJ2-1 TRBV15 NA TGTGCCACCAGCCGCCGTCGCGGACAGGGATTTGGTGAGCAGTTCTTC CATSRRRGQGFGEQFF
TRBD1 TRBJ2-1 TRBV5-5 few TGTGCCAGCAGCCGCCCCGGACAGGGAGACAATGAGCAGTTCTTC CASSRPGQGDNEQFF
TRBD2 TRBJ2-5 TRBV6-2/TRBV6-3 NA TGTGCCAGCAGATCCACTAGCGGGAGGGATATTTGGCTGGGTTTGAATAACCAAGAGACCCAGTACTTC CASRSTSGRDIWLGLNNQETQYF
TRBD2 TRBJ2-5 TRBV3-1 NA TGTGCCAGCAGCCCTAGACTAGCGGGAGAGGTGCAAGAGACCCAGTACTTC CASSPRLAGEVQETQYF
NA TRBJ2-3 TRBV10-3 few TGTGCCATCAGTGAGTCGCACACAAGCACAGATACGCAGTATTTT CAISESHTSTDTQYF
NA TRBJ2-2 TRBV19 NA TGTGCCAGTAGTATTGGGCAAGTTACCGGGGAGCTGTTTTTT CASSIGQVTGELFF
TRBD2 TRBJ2-3 TRBV5-1 few TGCGCCAGCAGCGACGCCCAACTAGCGGGTCTCACAGATACGCAGTATTTT CASSDAQLAGLTDTQYF
TRBD2 TRBJ2-1 TRBV10-3 many TGTGCCACGAACCCGGGACTAGAATACAATGAGCAGTTCTTC CATNPGLEYNEQFF
NA TRBJ1-1 TRBV20-1 NA TGCAGTGCCCAGATAGGGGGGGACACTGAAGCTTTCTTT CSAQIGGDTEAFF
TRBD2 TRBJ2-1 TRBV20-1 few TGCAGTGCTCCGAATGGAGAAGCGGGAGCCTACAATGAGCAGTTCTTC CSAPNGEAGAYNEQFF
NA TRBJ1-1 TRBV6-5 many TGTGCCAGCAGTTACGTGGGAGGAACTGAAGCTTTCTTT CASSYVGGTEAFF
NA TRBJ2-5 TRBV7-9 many TGTGCCAGCAGCTTAGCGGAGTCGGTACAAGAGACCCAGTACTTC CASSLAESVQETQYF
TRBD1 TRBJ2-2 TRBV7-8 few TGTGCCAGCAGCCCTTTGAGGACAGGGCCCACCGGGGAGCTGTTTTTT CASSPLRTGPTGELFF
NA TRBJ2-1 TRBV9 many TGTGCCAGCAGCGTAGGCTCCTACAATGAGCAGTTCTTC CASSVGSYNEQFF
NA TRBJ2-6 TRBV6-5 NA TGTGCCAGCAGTTATAACCAAGCCCTTTTTTCTGGGGCCAACGTCCTGACTTTC CASSYNQALFSGANVLTF
NA TRBJ1-5 TRBV7-8 NA TGTGCCAGCAGCTTAGCGCGGTTAAATCAGCCCCAGCATTTT CASSLARLNQPQHF
TRBD1 TRBJ2-2 TRBV7-2 few TGTGCCAGCAGCTTGGACAGGGGTGGGAGAACCGGGGAGCTGTTTTTT CASSLDRGGRTGELFF
TRBD1 TRBJ2-2 TRBV3-1 NA TGTGTCCGCAACCACCGGGACAGGGGCAAAAACGGGGAGCTGTTTTTT CVRNHRDRGKNGELFF
TRBD2 TRBJ2-1 TRBV6-4 few TGTGCCAGCGCTCAGCGGGGGACCTCCTCCTACAATGAGCAGTTCTTC CASAQRGTSSYNEQFF
NA TRBJ2-1 TRBV2 NA TGTGCCAGCAGTGAAGAAGTACTTGGGGATGAGCAGTTCTTC CASSEEVLGDEQFF
NA TRBJ2-1 TRBV28 NA TGTACCAGCAGCCGTCTGAGTGGGTCCTACAATGAGCAGTTCTTC CTSSRLSGSYNEQFF
NA TRBJ2-1 TRBV24-1 many TGTGCCACCAGTGATTTGAAGGTGCAGGGGTCCTACAATGAGCAGTTCTTC CATSDLKVQGSYNEQFF
NA TRBJ1-1 TRBV3-1 few TGTGCCAGCAGCCGAAGCTTGGGGGACTTTTTCCCTTCAGGAGCTTTCTTT CASSRSLGDFFPSGAFF